This T cell receptor (beta chain) came from a study of shared clonotypes between healthy human individuals. For the study at large: The cohort comprised a couple of women and a few men. Their ages spanned 18 to 49 years. General study findings and limits: The represented genetic and exposure-history diversity was limited by the small number of donors. Exclusively blood specimens were collected; tissue repertoires likely differ. About 5% of naive CD4 clonotypes were shared across a handful of donors.

To note about this clone: The antigen is not known.

Germline CDR1 is MNHNS and CDR2 is SASEGT. Between the trimmed V and J ends, which lost 7 bases and 2 bases, there was a span of 16 bases. The CDR3 extends over 15 amino acids. Profiled with immunoSEQ multiplex PCR; TCRdb holds only in-frame clones, not every one. The table includes 650,000 to 800,000 clones, over 55% detected once. This clonotype was sampled from a woman between 25 and 40 years old in good health. Sequenced sample: memory CD4+ T cells sorted from blood. The subset: CD45RA-negative fraction. The V gene is TRBV6-1, the J gene TRBJ2-3; D possibly corresponds to TRBD1 (6 bases). In DNA, the CDR3 is TGTGCCAGCAACCTCGGACAGAGTATCACAGATACGCAGTATTTT. Its protein is CASNLGQSITDTQYF.